A selection of T cell receptor beta chains follows, all from one sample in a study of T cells in Graves' hyperthyroidism and ophthalmopathy. Using its own MiXCR run on the multiplex PCR reads, TCRdb lists one record per CDR3 protein. The sample shows roughly 700,000 distinct CDR3 sequences, 12% to 15% of them seen only once. The sample taken for sequencing was blood. These receptors came from a woman aged 18-30 years with Graves' hyperthyroidism. Both conserved end residues are part of each CDR3. The D gene is left open where the match is weak. The size entry is marked missing in some rows and otherwise reads once, few, many or a size class.

clone size: many; V gene: TRBV12-3/TRBV12-4; D gene: .; J gene: TRBJ1-5; CDR3 protein: CASSSWGAGPQHF; CDR3 DNA: TGTGCCAGCAGCTCGTGGGGGGCGGGGCCCCAGCATTTT
clone size: many; V gene: TRBV18; D gene: .; J gene: TRBJ2-1; CDR3 protein: CASSPPVLYNEQFF; CDR3 DNA: TGTGCCAGCTCACCACCCGTCTTATACAATGAGCAGTTCTTC
clone size: once; V gene: TRBV5-1; D gene: .; J gene: TRBJ2-1; CDR3 protein: CASSLAAGSRPAYNEQFF; CDR3 DNA: TGCGCCAGCAGCTTGGCTGCGGGGTCTCGCCCAGCCTACAATGAGCAGTTCTTC
clone size: few; V gene: TRBV19; D gene: TRBD2; J gene: TRBJ2-1; CDR3 protein: CASKSGRSSYNEQFF; CDR3 DNA: TGTGCCAGTAAAAGCGGGAGGAGCTCCTACAATGAGCAGTTCTTC
clone size: many; V gene: TRBV5-6; D gene: .; J gene: TRBJ2-1; CDR3 protein: CASSLWASDHNEQFF; CDR3 DNA: TGTGCCAGCAGCTTGTGGGCTAGCGATCACAATGAGCAGTTCTTC
clone size: .; V gene: TRBV30; D gene: TRBD2; J gene: TRBJ2-1; CDR3 protein: CAWKGTGGYNEQFF; CDR3 DNA: TGTGCCTGGAAAGGTACGGGAGGCTACAATGAGCAGTTCTTC
clone size: .; V gene: TRBV28; D gene: .; J gene: TRBJ2-1; CDR3 protein: CVSIRLDEQFF; CDR3 DNA: TGTGTCAGCATCCGACTCGATGAGCAGTTCTTC
clone size: few; V gene: TRBV15; D gene: .; J gene: TRBJ2-1; CDR3 protein: CATSRMATRGEPTNRQFF; CDR3 DNA: TGTGCCACCAGCAGAATGGCGACTAGAGGCGAACCTACGAACAGGCAGTTCTTC
clone size: .; V gene: TRBV11-2; D gene: .; J gene: TRBJ2-1; CDR3 protein: CASSRRIQQFF; CDR3 DNA: TGTGCCAGCAGCCGCCGAATTCAGCAGTTCTTC
clone size: many; V gene: TRBV30; D gene: .; J gene: TRBJ1-5; CDR3 protein: CAWSGSFSGNQPQHF; CDR3 DNA: TGTGCCTGGAGTGGCTCATTCTCTGGCAATCAGCCCCAGCATTTT
clone size: .; V gene: TRBV27; D gene: .; J gene: TRBJ1-4; CDR3 protein: CASRSGTEYEKLFF; CDR3 DNA: TGTGCCAGCAGGTCCGGGACCGAATATGAAAAACTGTTTTTT
clone size: many; V gene: TRBV13; D gene: TRBD2; J gene: TRBJ2-3; CDR3 protein: CASSSPSGGPTDTQYF; CDR3 DNA: TGTGCCAGCAGCTCTCCTAGCGGGGGCCCCACAGATACGCAGTATTTT
clone size: few; V gene: TRBV7-9; D gene: .; J gene: TRBJ2-7; CDR3 protein: CASSLGLVYSYEQYF; CDR3 DNA: TGTGCCAGCAGCTTAGGATTGGTCTACTCCTACGAGCAGTACTTC
clone size: few; V gene: TRBV12-5; D gene: .; J gene: TRBJ2-1; CDR3 protein: CASGLFRNEQFF; CDR3 DNA: TGTGCTAGTGGTTTGTTTCGCAATGAGCAGTTCTTC
clone size: many; V gene: TRBV2; D gene: .; J gene: TRBJ1-1; CDR3 protein: CASSEGTGNTEAFF; CDR3 DNA: TGTGCCAGCAGTGAAGGGACGGGGAACACTGAAGCTTTCTTT
clone size: few; V gene: TRBV28; D gene: TRBD2; J gene: TRBJ2-3; CDR3 protein: CASKSSGSMWTDTQYF; CDR3 DNA: TGTGCCAGCAAGAGTAGCGGGAGTATGTGGACAGATACGCAGTATTTT
clone size: .; V gene: TRBV20-1; D gene: .; J gene: TRBJ2-5; CDR3 protein: CSARGRDQTQYF; CDR3 DNA: TGCAGTGCTAGAGGAAGGGATCAGACCCAGTACTTC
clone size: many; V gene: TRBV30; D gene: .; J gene: TRBJ2-3; CDR3 protein: CAWSAPPADTQYF; CDR3 DNA: TGTGCCTGGAGTGCTCCTCCAGCAGATACGCAGTATTTT
clone size: few; V gene: TRBV27; D gene: .; J gene: TRBJ2-6; CDR3 protein: CASRRFSGANVLTF; CDR3 DNA: TGTGCCAGCAGAAGGTTCTCTGGGGCCAACGTCCTGACTTTC
clone size: many; V gene: TRBV12-3/TRBV12-4; D gene: .; J gene: TRBJ2-7; CDR3 protein: CASSFVLLYEQYF; CDR3 DNA: TGTGCCAGCAGTTTCGTACTCCTCTACGAGCAGTACTTC
clone size: many; V gene: TRBV2; D gene: .; J gene: TRBJ2-1; CDR3 protein: CASSQTPYSIDEQFF; CDR3 DNA: TGTGCCAGCAGTCAGACACCCTACAGTATCGATGAGCAGTTCTTC
clone size: .; V gene: TRBV27; D gene: TRBD1; J gene: TRBJ1-2; CDR3 protein: CAGSLGGDGYGYTF; CDR3 DNA: TGTGCCGGCAGTTTAGGGGGCGATGGCTATGGCTACACCTTC
clone size: many; V gene: TRBV30; D gene: .; J gene: TRBJ2-5; CDR3 protein: CAWRQRVRETQYF; CDR3 DNA: TGTGCCTGGAGACAGAGGGTCCGGGAGACCCAGTACTTC
clone size: many; V gene: TRBV11-2; D gene: .; J gene: TRBJ2-7; CDR3 protein: CASTIPDRLRSYEQYF; CDR3 DNA: TGTGCCAGCACCATCCCGGATAGGCTGAGATCCTACGAGCAGTACTTC
clone size: .; V gene: TRBV6-1; D gene: TRBD1; J gene: TRBJ1-1; CDR3 protein: CAAGRGMNTEAFF; CDR3 DNA: TGTGCCGCCGGCAGGGGGATGAACACTGAAGCTTTCTTT
clone size: .; V gene: TRBV7-6; D gene: .; J gene: TRBJ2-2; CDR3 protein: CASSLDPTDTGELFF; CDR3 DNA: TGTGCCAGCAGCTTAGATCCGACAGACACCGGGGAGCTGTTTTTT
clone size: many; V gene: TRBV7-9; D gene: .; J gene: TRBJ2-3; CDR3 protein: CASAPGHRTDTQYF; CDR3 DNA: TGTGCCAGCGCGCCGGGACATCGCACAGATACGCAGTATTTT
clone size: .; V gene: TRBV20-1; D gene: TRBD2; J gene: TRBJ2-3; CDR3 protein: CSANGLAGTTDTQYF; CDR3 DNA: TGCAGTGCCAATGGACTAGCGGGTACCACAGATACGCAGTATTTT
clone size: .; V gene: TRBV24-1; D gene: .; J gene: TRBJ1-4; CDR3 protein: CATSDGGAEKLFF; CDR3 DNA: TGTGCCACCAGTGATGGGGGCGCGGAAAAACTGTTTTTT
clone size: many; V gene: TRBV30; D gene: .; J gene: TRBJ2-1; CDR3 protein: CAWSPGEGEQFF; CDR3 DNA: TGTGCCTGGAGCCCAGGGGAGGGTGAGCAGTTCTTC
clone size: .; V gene: TRBV5-1; D gene: .; J gene: TRBJ2-6; CDR3 protein: CASSLLAGYSGANVLTF; CDR3 DNA: TGCGCCAGCAGCTTGTTGGCAGGGTACTCTGGGGCCAACGTCCTGACTTTC
clone size: many; V gene: TRBV7-2; D gene: .; J gene: TRBJ1-5; CDR3 protein: CASSLGGPYDNQPQHF; CDR3 DNA: TGTGCCAGCAGCTTAGGGGGGCCGTACGACAATCAGCCCCAGCATTTT
clone size: many; V gene: TRBV10-3; D gene: .; J gene: TRBJ2-2; CDR3 protein: CAISESILSESFTGELFF; CDR3 DNA: TGTGCCATCAGTGAGTCGATACTGAGCGAGAGTTTCACCGGGGAGCTGTTTTTT
clone size: .; V gene: TRBV7-2; D gene: .; J gene: TRBJ2-7; CDR3 protein: CASSWGGAAQYF; CDR3 DNA: TGTGCCAGCAGCTGGGGGGGCGCCGCGCAGTACTTC
clone size: many; V gene: TRBV11-3; D gene: .; J gene: TRBJ1-4; CDR3 protein: CASSLVKLFF; CDR3 DNA: TGTGCCAGCAGCTTAGTAAAACTGTTTTTT
clone size: many; V gene: TRBV12-3/TRBV12-4; D gene: TRBD1; J gene: TRBJ1-5; CDR3 protein: CASSFQGANQPQHF; CDR3 DNA: TGTGCCAGCAGTTTCCAGGGGGCCAATCAGCCCCAGCATTTT
clone size: .; V gene: TRBV27; D gene: TRBD2; J gene: TRBJ2-1; CDR3 protein: CASSRWTSGSQETQFF; CDR3 DNA: TGTGCCAGCAGTCGATGGACTAGCGGGAGCCAAGAGACCCAGTTCTTC
clone size: many; V gene: TRBV28; D gene: .; J gene: TRBJ2-1; CDR3 protein: CASSSSEQGPLYNEQFF; CDR3 DNA: TGTGCCAGCAGTTCCTCTGAACAGGGCCCTCTCTACAATGAGCAGTTCTTC
clone size: many; V gene: TRBV2; D gene: .; J gene: TRBJ1-2; CDR3 protein: CASSDSWFGSFNYGYTF; CDR3 DNA: TGTGCCAGCAGTGATTCGTGGTTCGGCAGTTTCAACTATGGCTACACCTTC
clone size: few; V gene: TRBV29-1; D gene: .; J gene: TRBJ2-1; CDR3 protein: CSVFATTVYNEQFF; CDR3 DNA: TGCAGCGTCTTCGCTACGACGGTCTACAATGAGCAGTTCTTC
clone size: few; V gene: TRBV29-1; D gene: .; J gene: TRBJ2-7; CDR3 protein: CSVEYPRWGEQYF; CDR3 DNA: TGCAGCGTTGAATACCCCCGATGGGGCGAGCAGTACTTC